Following are 26 T cell receptor beta chains from one sample sequenced in a study of T cells in Graves' hyperthyroidism and ophthalmopathy. Using RNA transcripts as the source, TCR beta CDR3 regions were amplified. Carried out on the TCR CDR3, a first-round RT-PCR used the HTBI primer set. Using its own MiXCR run on the multiplex PCR reads, TCRdb lists one record per CDR3 protein. The table shows fewer than 400,000 distinct CDR3 sequences, with approximately 15% occurring only once. Sequenced material: blood. The receptor set was obtained from a young man with Graves' hyperthyroidism.

The chain carries TRBV9 and TRBJ2-1, with 13 positions matching TRBD2. J lost 5 bases, V lost 6 bases, and 8 bases had no gene match. This CDR3 contains 16 residues. Per germline, CDR1 SGDLS and CDR2 YYNGEE. The CDR3 reads CASTLSGTSGNNEQFF. As DNA, the CDR3 is TGTGCCAGCACACTGTCCGGGACTAGCGGGAACAATGAGCAGTTCTTC.

This clonotype has more than one count but fewer than ten. The chain employs TRBV19 and TRBJ2-3; 8 bases fit TRBD2. The CDR3 runs to 14 residues. V lost 9 bases and J lost 4; bases outside the gene matches: 9. Germline V CDR1 and CDR2: LNHDA, SQIVND (reference sequence). DNA for the CDR3: TGTGCCAGCCGTCCGTCGGGGGGGGCAGATACGCAGTATTTT. Amino acids: CASRPSGGADTQYF.

This clonotype showed up just once. A much larger clone differs from this one at a single base, so this may be a read error. The chain employs TRBV5-1 and TRBJ2-7, with D possibly TRBD2 on 6 matching bases. The germline gives CDR1 SGHRS, CDR2 YFSETQ. The CDR3 is 13 residues long. The CDR3 spells CASSWDLPYEPYF. DNA for the CDR3: TGCGCCAGCAGCTGGGACTTACCCTACGAGCCGTACTTC.

A few counts support this clonotype. The rearrangement joins TRBV2 to TRBJ1-5, with D perhaps TRBD1 (5 bases). CDR3 length equals 15 residues. Trimming removed 7 bases from V and 2 bases from J, with 15 bases in between. The germline gives CDR1 SNHLY, CDR2 FYNNEI. The CDR3 DNA reads TGTGCCAGCACCCGAGTAGGGGCCGGCAATCAGCCCCAGCATTTT. Translation: CASTRVGAGNQPQHF.

In its sample, this clonotype was seen many times. The chain carries TRBV7-8 and TRBJ1-2; 7 bases agree with TRBD1. The V gene's germline CDR1 is SGHVS and CDR2 FQNEAQ. V gave up 5 bases and J gave up 4 bases; unmatched junction bases: 10. The CDR3 runs to 15 residues. DNA of the CDR3: TGTGCCAGCAGCCTCTGGGTAGGGACAGCCTATGGCTACACCTTC. Translation: CASSLWVGTAYGYTF.

The chain is built from TRBV20-1 and TRBJ2-1; no definite D call. The CDR3 is 11 amino acids. Germline V CDR1 and CDR2: DFQATT, SNEGSKA (reference sequence). Trimming took off 6 bases at V and 10 bases at J, with 13 bases between the two ends. CDR3 protein: CSAPEPNEQFF. The CDR3 bases are TGCAGTGCCCCTGAACCTAACGAGCAGTTCTTC.

Turning to this clonotype: It may be a read error: a sequence one base away is much more abundant. V and J are TRBV18 and TRBJ2-3; TRBD1 agrees at 9 bases. In germline, CDR1 is KGHSH, CDR2 LQKENI. This CDR3 is built from 15 residues. The CDR3 here is CVSSPGTGWADTQYF. The CDR3 DNA sequence: TGTGTCAGCTCACCTGGGACAGGGTGGGCAGATACGCAGTATTTT.

The chain has TRBV14 and TRBJ2-1; 7 bases are a match to TRBD1. The trim removed 5 bases at V and 6 bases at J, leaving 4 bases unmatched. The germline gives CDR1 SGHDN, CDR2 FVKESK. The CDR3 runs 13 residues. The CDR3 reads CASSWTGRNEQFF. CDR3 in DNA: TGTGCCAGCAGCTGGACAGGTCGCAATGAGCAGTTCTTC.

V gene TRBV20-1 combines with J gene TRBJ2-7; TRBD1 matches 11 bases. The ends lost 5 bases at V and 3 bases at J; junction bases unmatched: 9. This CDR3 is 15 amino acids long. From germline, CDR1 is DFQATT and CDR2 SNEGSKA (reference sequence). In DNA, the CDR3 is TGCAGTGCTGGGTCCGGGACAGGGGGGTACTACGAGCAGTACTTC. Protein sequence: CSAGSGTGGYYEQYF.

This clonotype was picked up many times. The chain couples TRBV11-2 to TRBJ2-3; D is ambiguous. The V end was cut by 5 bases, the J end by 2 bases, with 2 bases between. The CDR3 is 11 amino acids. CDR1 SGHAT and CDR2 FQNNGV come from the germline V gene. The CDR3 DNA is TGTGCCAGCAGCATCACAGATACGCAGTATTTT. This gives the protein CASSITDTQYF.

This clonotype has a count of ten or more. The genes are TRBV2 and TRBJ2-1, with TRBD2 matching over 9 bases. This CDR3 region has 16 residues. Germline trimming cut 3 bases from V and 3 bases from J; bases unmatched to any gene: 6. Germline loops: CDR1 SNHLY, CDR2 FYNNEI. CDR3 in amino acids: CASSEVAGVSYNEQFF. The CDR3 nucleotides are TGTGCCAGCAGTGAGGTAGCGGGAGTTAGCTACAATGAGCAGTTCTTC.

CDR3 protein: CASSQVYSNQPQHF. CDR3 in DNA: TGCGCCAGCAGCCAAGTCTATAGCAATCAGCCCCAGCATTTT. This sequence joins TRBV4-1 and TRBJ1-5; D unresolved. This CDR3 has 14 amino acids. Trimming stripped 1 base from V and 0 bases from J, with 4 bases between. CDR1 is MGHRA, CDR2 YSYEKL, per germline.

The V call is TRBV5-4, the J call TRBJ2-5; D unclear. Trimming left V 4 bases short and J 2 bases short, with 12 bases between. Germline CDR1 reads SGHNT; CDR2 reads YYREEE (reference sequence). The CDR3 runs to 14 residues. CDR3 residues: CASSAPTSQETQYF. The CDR3, as DNA: TGTGCCAGCAGCGCTCCGACCAGTCAAGAGACCCAGTACTTC.

Comment on this clonotype: A much larger clone lies a single base off, so this may be a read error. This rearrangement joins TRBV11-3 to TRBJ2-1; no clear D gene. The CDR3 extends over 15 amino acids. V lost 6 bases and J lost 0, with 12 bases in between. CDR1 and CDR2 (germline): SGHNT, YENEEA. DNA of the CDR3: TGTGCCAGCAGTTTTGACCTGGGCTCCTACAATGAGCAGTTCTTC. The encoded protein is CASSFDLGSYNEQFF.

This clonotype was observed at least ten times. This chain uses TRBV20-1 with TRBJ2-3; TRBD2 agrees at 8 bases. This CDR3 is built from 16 residues. V was pared by 0 bases and J by 1 base, with 6 bases of the junction left unmatched. Per germline, CDR1 DFQATT and CDR2 SNEGSKA (reference sequence). CDR3 sequence (DNA): TGCAGTGCTAGAGATCGGGAGGGAATCGGCACAGATACGCAGTATTTT. The encoded protein is CSARDREGIGTDTQYF.

This clonotype has ten or more counts. V is TRBV7-6 and J is TRBJ2-1; 15 positions agree with TRBD2. The trim removed 2 bases at V and 7 bases at J, leaving 3 bases unmatched. Germline CDR1 is SGHVS and CDR2 is FNYEAQ. This CDR3 is 16 amino acids long. The CDR3 here is CASSLTGLAGGNEQFF. The CDR3 DNA reads TGTGCCAGCAGCTTAACCGGACTAGCGGGAGGGAATGAGCAGTTCTTC. Full variable domain (outside the CDR3, taken from reference TRBV7-6 and TRBJ2-1): GAGVSQSPRYKVTKRGQDVALRCDPISGHVSLYWYRQALGQGPEFLTYFNYEAQQDKSGLPNDRFSAERPEGSISTLTIQRTEQRDSAMYRCASSLTGLAGGNEQFFGPGTRLTVL.

In its sample, this clonotype was seen a few times. V usage is TRBV30 and J usage is TRBJ2-2, with D tentatively TRBD1 or TRBD2 (6 bases each). CDR1 is GTSNPN and CDR2 is SVGIG in the germline V gene (reference sequence). CDR3 length: 13 residues. Trimming pared 6 bases from V and 5 bases from J, leaving 13 bases between. CDR3 sequence reads: CACGGGVTGELFF. The CDR3 DNA is TGTGCCTGTGGGGGCGGGGTAACCGGGGAGCTGTTTTTT.

This clonotype has a count of ten or more. The chain combines TRBV28 with TRBJ2-1; TRBD2 aligns across 7 bases. The CDR3 runs to 15 residues. Germline CDR1 reads MDHEN; CDR2 reads SYDVKM. Trimming took 3 bases from V and 2 from J; bases not matched to a gene: 4. Written as DNA, the CDR3 is TGTGCCAGCAGTTTTGGGGGAGGGCCCTACAATGAGCAGTTCTTC. The encoded protein is CASSFGGGPYNEQFF.

In the case of this clonotype: Germline and junction disagree at one end, which may indicate a read error. This chain joins TRBV5-1 and TRBJ2-5; 10 bases are shared with TRBD2. The CDR3 sequence is 17 residues long. The germline V gene encodes CDR1 SGHRS and CDR2 YFSETQ. The CDR3 loop is CASSLGEGSTSGETQYF. DNA for the CDR3: TGTGCCAGCAGCTTGGGAGAGGGGTCGACTAGCGGGGAGACCCAGTACTTC.

This clonotype turned up a few times. V gene TRBV6-6 combines with J gene TRBJ2-3, with D possibly matching TRBD2 (6 bases). The CDR3 sequence is 15 residues long. The germline V gene encodes CDR1 MNHNY and CDR2 SVGAGI (reference sequence). V shed 0 bases and J shed 5 bases, with 12 bases lying between them. CDR3 in DNA: TGTGCCAGCAGTTACTCGCGCGGGATAGTAGATACGCAGTATTTT. As protein: CASSYSRGIVDTQYF.

This clonotype was seen repeatedly, ten times or more. The genes are TRBV18 and TRBJ1-1; D is ambiguous. With 3 bases removed from V and 0 bases from J, the gap between germline ends came to 5 bases. The CDR3 runs to 13 residues. Germline V gives CDR1 KGHSH, CDR2 LQKENI. The CDR3 DNA sequence: TGTGCCAGCTCACCCGTCATGAACACTGAAGCTTTCTTT. This translates into CASSPVMNTEAFF. The entire variable domain, with the rest obtained from reference TRBV18 and TRBJ1-1, is as follows: NAGVMQNPRHLVRRRGQEARLRCSPMKGHSHVYWYRQLPEEGLKFMVYLQKENIIDESGMPKERFSAEFPKEGPSILRIQQVVRGDSAAYFCASSPVMNTEAFFGQGTRLTVV.

In this sample, this clonotype turned up many times. The V call is TRBV12-3 or TRBV12-4, the J call TRBJ1-5; the D is unclear. The CDR3 covers 15 residues. V lost 5 bases, J lost 3 bases, and 14 bases lay in between. The CDR3 reads CASSADGLSNQPQHF. In nucleotides, the CDR3 is TGTGCCAGCAGTGCGGACGGCTTATCCAATCAGCCCCAGCATTTT.

This chain connects TRBV13 to TRBJ1-5, with a possible D match to TRBD1 (6 bases). Trimming removed 0 bases from V and 5 bases from J, with 8 bases in between. Germline loops: CDR1 PRHDT, CDR2 FYEKMQ (reference sequence). This CDR3 region has 14 residues. The CDR3 DNA sequence: TGTGCCAGCAGCTTAGGCAGGGGTCATCAGCCCCAGCATTTT. Protein: CASSLGRGHQPQHF. The full variable domain, its missing parts supplied by reference TRBV13 and TRBJ1-5, is AAGVIQSPRHLIKEKRETATLKCYPIPRHDTVYWYQQGPGQDPQFLISFYEKMQSDKGSIPDRFSAQQFSDYHSELNMSSLELGDSALYFCASSLGRGHQPQHFGDGTRLSIL.

The chain links TRBV30 to TRBJ2-1; D call uncertain. V dropped 1 base and J dropped 8 bases, with 21 bases sitting between them. Germline CDR1 GTSNPN, CDR2 SVGIG (reference sequence). The CDR3 loop spans 16 amino acids. The DNA for the CDR3 is TGTGCCTGGAGTGCTCTCCAATGGAGAAGGAGCGATGAGCAGTTCTTC. Protein: CAWSALQWRRSDEQFF.

This clonotype was seen repeatedly, ten times or more. V and J are TRBV27 and TRBJ2-1; D remains ambiguous. Germline CDR1 reads MNHEY; CDR2 reads SMNVEV (reference sequence). The CDR3 sequence is 15 residues long. The ends were cut back, 3 bases at V and 0 bases at J, with 9 bases in the middle. The CDR3 is CASSFGRSSYNEQFF. The CDR3 bases are TGTGCCAGCAGTTTTGGGCGGAGCTCCTACAATGAGCAGTTCTTC.

The chain has TRBV7-9 and TRBJ2-1; 7 bases align to TRBD2. V trimming: 5 bases; J trimming: 6 bases; junction bases outside the gene matches: 10. This CDR3 spans 15 amino acids. Germline CDR1 reads SEHNR; CDR2 reads FQNEAQ (reference sequence). CDR3 sequence (DNA): TGTGCCAGCAGCCCCCCCGGGGAGGGATTCAATGAGCAGTTCTTC. This encodes CASSPPGEGFNEQFF.